The sample holds one count of the clone carrying this TCR beta chain. The data belong to a study of blood T cell repertoires in COVID-19. At the level of the study: The United States, Italy and Spain supplied acute and convalescent COVID-19 samples. Sample material is recorded as cDNA or gDNA derived from T cells, B-cell-depleted T cells, or PBMCs.

V shed 4 bases and J shed 0 bases, with 10 bases lying between them. Germline assignment: CDR1 LNHDA and CDR2 SQIVND (reference sequence). This CDR3 is 15 amino acids long. The table came from immunoSEQ multiplex PCR; TCRdb's copy has only in-frame clones and leaves some out. Seen here are 150,000 to 200,000 clones, 92% observed once, and the top ten hold approximately 4.8%. The chain uses TRBV19 and TRBJ1-5, with D hard to call. Sequenced: peripheral blood. This receptor was obtained from a young man with COVID-19, enrolled during active disease. As DNA, the CDR3 is TGTGCCAGTAGTAGGCAGGCCTATAGCAATCAGCCCCAGCATTTT. It specifies CASSRQAYSNQPQHF.